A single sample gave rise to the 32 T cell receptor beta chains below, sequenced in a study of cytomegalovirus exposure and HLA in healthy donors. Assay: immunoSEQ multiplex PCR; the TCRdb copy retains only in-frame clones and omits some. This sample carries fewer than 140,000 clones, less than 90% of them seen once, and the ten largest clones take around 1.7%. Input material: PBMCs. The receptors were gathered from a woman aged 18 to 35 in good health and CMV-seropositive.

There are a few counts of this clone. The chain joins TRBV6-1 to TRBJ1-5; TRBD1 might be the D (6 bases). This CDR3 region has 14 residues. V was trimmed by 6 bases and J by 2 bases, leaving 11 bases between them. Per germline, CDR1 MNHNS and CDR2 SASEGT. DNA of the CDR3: TGTGCCAGCAGACCTTCAGGGGGCAATCAGCCCCAGCATTTT. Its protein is CASRPSGGNQPQHF.

The chain's CDR3 is CASSHWTAYNSPLHF. The CDR3 DNA reads as TGTGCCAGCAGCCACTGGACAGCCTATAATTCACCCCTCCACTTT. The chain is built from TRBV5-6 and TRBJ1-6; TRBD1 is a possible D gene (6 bases). Between the trimmed V and J ends, which lost 4 bases and 2 bases, there was a span of 10 bases. The CDR3 consists of 15 residues. Germline V CDR1 and CDR2: SGHDT, YYEEEE.

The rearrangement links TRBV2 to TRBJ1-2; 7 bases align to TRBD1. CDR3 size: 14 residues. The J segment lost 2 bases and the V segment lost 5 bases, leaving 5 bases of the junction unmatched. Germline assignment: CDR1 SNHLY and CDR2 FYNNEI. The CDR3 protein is CASSTTGENYGYTF. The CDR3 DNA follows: TGTGCCAGCAGTACCACAGGGGAAAACTATGGCTACACCTTC.

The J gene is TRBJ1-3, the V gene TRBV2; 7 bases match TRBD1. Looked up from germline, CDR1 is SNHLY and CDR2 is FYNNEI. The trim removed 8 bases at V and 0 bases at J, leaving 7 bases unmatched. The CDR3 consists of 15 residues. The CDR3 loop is CASLFGTASGNTIYF. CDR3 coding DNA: TGTGCCAGCCTCTTCGGGACAGCCTCTGGAAACACCATATATTTT.

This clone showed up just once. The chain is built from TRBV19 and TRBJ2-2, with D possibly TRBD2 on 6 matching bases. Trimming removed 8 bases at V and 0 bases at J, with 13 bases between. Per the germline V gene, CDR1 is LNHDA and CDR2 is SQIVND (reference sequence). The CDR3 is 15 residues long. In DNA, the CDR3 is TGTGCCAGTCGTCGTCCGGGGGCGAACACCGGGGAGCTGTTTTTT. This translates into CASRRPGANTGELFF.

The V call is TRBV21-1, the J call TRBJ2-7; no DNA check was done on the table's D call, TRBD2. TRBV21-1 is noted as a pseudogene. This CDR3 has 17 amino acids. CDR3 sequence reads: CASSKSSGGIRPYEQYV. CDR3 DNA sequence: TGTGCCAGCAGCAAATCTAGCGGGGGAATTAGACCCTACGAGCAGTACGTC.

The DNA of the CDR3 is TGTGCCAGCAGTGACTTCAGGGGTGGCTACACCTTC. It codes for CASSDFRGGYTF. The chain joins TRBV6-4 to TRBJ1-2; the D gene is possibly TRBD1 (6 bases). The CDR3 is 12 residues long. V was pared by 1 base and J by 7 bases, with 7 bases between. CDR1 and CDR2 (germline): MRHNA, SNTAGT.

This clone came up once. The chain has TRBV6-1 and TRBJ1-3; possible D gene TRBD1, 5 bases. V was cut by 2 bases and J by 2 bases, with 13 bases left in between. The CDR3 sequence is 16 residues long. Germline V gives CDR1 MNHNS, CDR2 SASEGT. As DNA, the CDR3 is TGTGCCAGCAGTGAATGGGCCTCGGGGGCTGGAAACACCATATATTTT. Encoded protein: CASSEWASGAGNTIYF.

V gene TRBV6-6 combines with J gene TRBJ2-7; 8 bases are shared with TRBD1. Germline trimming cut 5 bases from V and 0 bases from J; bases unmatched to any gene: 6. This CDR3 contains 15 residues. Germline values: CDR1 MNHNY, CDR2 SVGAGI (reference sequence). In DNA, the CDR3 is TGTGCCAGCAGTACCCGGACAGGGAGCTCCTACGAGCAGTACTTC. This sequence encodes CASSTRTGSSYEQYF.

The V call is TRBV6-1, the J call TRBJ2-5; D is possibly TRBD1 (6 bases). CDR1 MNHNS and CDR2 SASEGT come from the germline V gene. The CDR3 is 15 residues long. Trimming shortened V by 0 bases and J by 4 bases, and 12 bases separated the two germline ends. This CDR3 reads CASSEAEEGGETQYF. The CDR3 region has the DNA TGTGCCAGCAGTGAAGCAGAAGAAGGGGGAGAGACCCAGTACTTC.

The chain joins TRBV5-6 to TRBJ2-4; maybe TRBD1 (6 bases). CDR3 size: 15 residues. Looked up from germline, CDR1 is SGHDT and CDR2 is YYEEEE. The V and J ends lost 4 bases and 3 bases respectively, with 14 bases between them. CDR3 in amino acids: CASSAPQGGKNIQYF. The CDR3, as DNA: TGTGCCAGCAGCGCCCCACAGGGCGGCAAAAACATTCAGTACTTC.

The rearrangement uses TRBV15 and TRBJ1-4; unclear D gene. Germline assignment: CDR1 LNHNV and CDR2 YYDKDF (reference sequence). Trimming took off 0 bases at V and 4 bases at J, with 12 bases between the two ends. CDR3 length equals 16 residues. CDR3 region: CATSRDAAVLNEKLFF. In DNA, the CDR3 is TGTGCCACCAGCAGAGATGCGGCAGTCCTTAATGAAAAACTGTTTTTT. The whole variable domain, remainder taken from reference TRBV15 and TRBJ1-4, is DAMVIQNPRYQVTQFGKPVTLSCSQTLNHNVMYWYQQKSSQAPKLLFHYYDKDFNNEADTPDNFQSRRPNTSFCFLDIRSPGLGDTAMYLCATSRDAAVLNEKLFFGSGTQLSVL.

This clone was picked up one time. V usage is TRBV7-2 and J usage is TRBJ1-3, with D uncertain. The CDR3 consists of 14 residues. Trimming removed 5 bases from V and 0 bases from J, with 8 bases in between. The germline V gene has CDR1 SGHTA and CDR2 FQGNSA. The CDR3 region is CASSPSFSGNTIYF. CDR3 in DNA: TGTGCCAGCAGCCCTTCGTTCTCTGGAAACACCATATATTTT.

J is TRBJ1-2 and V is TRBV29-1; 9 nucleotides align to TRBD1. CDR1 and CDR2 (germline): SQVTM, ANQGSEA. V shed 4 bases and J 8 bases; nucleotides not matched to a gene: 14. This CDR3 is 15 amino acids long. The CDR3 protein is CSVVGTGRTVGGYTF. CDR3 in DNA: TGCAGCGTTGTGGGGACAGGGAGGACTGTTGGAGGCTACACCTTC.

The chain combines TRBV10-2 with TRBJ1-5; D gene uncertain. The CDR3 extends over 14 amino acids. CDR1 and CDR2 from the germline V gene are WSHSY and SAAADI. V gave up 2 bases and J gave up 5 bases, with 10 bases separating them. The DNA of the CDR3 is TGCGCCAGCAGTGAGGCGGGGTCCTATCAGCCCCAGCATTTT. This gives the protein CASSEAGSYQPQHF.

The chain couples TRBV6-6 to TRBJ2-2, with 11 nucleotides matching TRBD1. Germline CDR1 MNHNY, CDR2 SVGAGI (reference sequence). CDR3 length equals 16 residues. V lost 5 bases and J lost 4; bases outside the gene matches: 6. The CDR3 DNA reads TGTGCCAGCAGTGGGGGGGGGACAGGGGGCACCGGGGAGCTGTTTTTT. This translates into CASSGGGTGGTGELFF.

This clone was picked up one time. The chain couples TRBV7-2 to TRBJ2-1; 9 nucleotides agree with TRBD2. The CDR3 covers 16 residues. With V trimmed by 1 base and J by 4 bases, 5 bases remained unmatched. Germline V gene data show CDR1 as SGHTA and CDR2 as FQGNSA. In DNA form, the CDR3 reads TGTGCCAGCAGCTTAGTGGGCGGGGGGGCATACAATGAGCAGTTCTTC. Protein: CASSLVGGGAYNEQFF.

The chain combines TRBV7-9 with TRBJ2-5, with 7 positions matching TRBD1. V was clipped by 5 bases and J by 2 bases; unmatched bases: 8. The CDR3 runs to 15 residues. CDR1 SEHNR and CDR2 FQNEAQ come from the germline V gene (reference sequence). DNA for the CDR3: TGTGCCAGCAGCGCACACGGACAGGATCAAGAGACCCAGTACTTC. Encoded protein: CASSAHGQDQETQYF.

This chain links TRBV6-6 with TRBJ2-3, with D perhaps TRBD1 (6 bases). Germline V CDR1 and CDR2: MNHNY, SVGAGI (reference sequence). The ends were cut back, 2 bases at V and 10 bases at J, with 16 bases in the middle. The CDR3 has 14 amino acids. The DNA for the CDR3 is TGTGCCAGCAGTTACGGCCCAGGGGTAGTTTCGCAGTATTTT. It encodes CASSYGPGVVSQYF.

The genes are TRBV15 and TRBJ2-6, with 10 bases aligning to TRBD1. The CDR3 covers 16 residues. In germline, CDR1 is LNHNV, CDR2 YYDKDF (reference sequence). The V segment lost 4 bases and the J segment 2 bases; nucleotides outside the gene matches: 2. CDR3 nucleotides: TGTGCCACCAGCAAGGGGACAGGGGCTGGGGCCAACGTCCTGACTTTC. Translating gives CATSKGTGAGANVLTF.

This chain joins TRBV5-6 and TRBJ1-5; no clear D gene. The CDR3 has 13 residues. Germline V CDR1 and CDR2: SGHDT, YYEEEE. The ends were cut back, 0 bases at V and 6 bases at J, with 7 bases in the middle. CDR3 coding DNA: TGTGCCAGCAGCTTGGGGAGTGGTCAGCCCCAGCATTTT. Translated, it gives CASSLGSGQPQHF.

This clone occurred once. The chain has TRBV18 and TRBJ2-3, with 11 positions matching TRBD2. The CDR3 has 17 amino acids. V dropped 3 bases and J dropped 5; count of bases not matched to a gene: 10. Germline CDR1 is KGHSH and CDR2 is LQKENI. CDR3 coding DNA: TGTGCCAGCTCACCTAAGGTAGCGGGGGGGCCTGGAGATACGCAGTATTTT. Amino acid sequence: CASSPKVAGGPGDTQYF.

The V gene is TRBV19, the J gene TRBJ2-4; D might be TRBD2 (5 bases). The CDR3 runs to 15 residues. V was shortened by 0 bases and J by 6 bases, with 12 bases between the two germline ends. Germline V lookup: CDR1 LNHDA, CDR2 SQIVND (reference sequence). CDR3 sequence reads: CASSIEGEGANIQYF. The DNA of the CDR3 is TGTGCCAGTAGTATAGAAGGTGAGGGTGCAAACATTCAGTACTTC.

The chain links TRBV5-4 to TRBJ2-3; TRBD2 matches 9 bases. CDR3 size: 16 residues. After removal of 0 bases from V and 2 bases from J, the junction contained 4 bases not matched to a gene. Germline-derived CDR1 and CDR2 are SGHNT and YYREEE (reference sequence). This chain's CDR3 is CASSLDSSGATDTQYF. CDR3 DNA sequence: TGTGCCAGCAGCTTGGATTCTAGCGGGGCCACAGATACGCAGTATTTT.

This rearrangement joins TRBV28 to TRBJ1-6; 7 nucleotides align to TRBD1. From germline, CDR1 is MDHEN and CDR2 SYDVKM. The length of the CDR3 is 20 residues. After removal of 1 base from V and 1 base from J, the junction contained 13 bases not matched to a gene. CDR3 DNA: TGTGCCAGCAGTTTATCGGGAACAGGGGCCTTTTCGTCCTATAATTCACCCCTCCACTTT. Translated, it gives CASSLSGTGAFSSYNSPLHF.

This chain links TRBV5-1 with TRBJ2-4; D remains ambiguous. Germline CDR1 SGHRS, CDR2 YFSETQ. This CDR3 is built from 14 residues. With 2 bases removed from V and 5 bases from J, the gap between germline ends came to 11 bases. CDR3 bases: TGCGCCAGCAGCTTTTCGTCAGGCCAAAACATTCAGTACTTC. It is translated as CASSFSSGQNIQYF.

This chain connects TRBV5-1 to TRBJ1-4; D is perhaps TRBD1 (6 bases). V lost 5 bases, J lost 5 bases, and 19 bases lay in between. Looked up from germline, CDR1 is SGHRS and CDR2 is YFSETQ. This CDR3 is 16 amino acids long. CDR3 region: CASRTGGSRANEKLFF. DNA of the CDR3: TGCGCCAGCAGAACGGGGGGCAGTAGGGCGAATGAAAAACTGTTTTTT.

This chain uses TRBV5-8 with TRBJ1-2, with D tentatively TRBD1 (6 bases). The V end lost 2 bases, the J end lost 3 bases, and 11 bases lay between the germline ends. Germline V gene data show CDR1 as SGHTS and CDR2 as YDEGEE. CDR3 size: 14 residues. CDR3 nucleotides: TGTGCCAGCAGCTTCAGGGGTGTGGACTATGGCTACACCTTC. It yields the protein CASSFRGVDYGYTF.

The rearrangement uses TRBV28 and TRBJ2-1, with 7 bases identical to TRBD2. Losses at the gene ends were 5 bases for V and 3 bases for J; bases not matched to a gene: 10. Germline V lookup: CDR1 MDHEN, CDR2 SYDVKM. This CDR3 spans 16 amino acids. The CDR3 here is CASSLRGLSFYNEQFF. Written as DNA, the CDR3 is TGTGCCAGCAGTCTCCGGGGACTAAGCTTCTACAATGAGCAGTTCTTC. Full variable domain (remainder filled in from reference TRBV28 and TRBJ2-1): DVKVTQSSRYLVKRTGEKVFLECVQDMDHENMFWYRQDPGLGLRLIYFSYDVKMKEKGDIPEGYSVSREKKERFSLILESASTNQTSMYLCASSLRGLSFYNEQFFGPGTRLTVL.

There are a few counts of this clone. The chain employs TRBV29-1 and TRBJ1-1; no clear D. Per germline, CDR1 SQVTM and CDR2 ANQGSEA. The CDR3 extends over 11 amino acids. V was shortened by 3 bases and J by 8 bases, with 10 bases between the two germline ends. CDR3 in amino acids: CSVESVHEAFF. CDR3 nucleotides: TGCAGCGTTGAGTCGGTCCACGAAGCTTTCTTT.

CDR3 bases: TGTGCCAGCAGCGGGTCCTCAACTAATGAAAAACTGTTTTTT. Its protein is CASSGSSTNEKLFF. This chain uses TRBV2 with TRBJ1-4; D gene uncertain. V gave up 6 bases and J gave up 0 bases, with 8 bases separating them. Germline CDR1 and CDR2: SNHLY and FYNNEI. The CDR3 runs 14 residues. The complete variable domain, with remaining parts taken from reference TRBV2 and TRBJ1-4, reads EPEVTQTPSHQVTQMGQEVILRCVPISNHLYFYWYRQILGQKVEFLVSFYNNEISEKSEIFDDQFSVERPDGSNFTLKIRSTKLEDSAMYFCASSGSSTNEKLFFGSGTQLSVL.

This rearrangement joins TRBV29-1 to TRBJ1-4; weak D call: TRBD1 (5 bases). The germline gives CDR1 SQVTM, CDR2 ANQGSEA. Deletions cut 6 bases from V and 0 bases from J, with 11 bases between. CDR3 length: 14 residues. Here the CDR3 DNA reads TGCAGCGTGGCTTCAGGGACAACTAATGAAAAACTGTTTTTT. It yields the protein CSVASGTTNEKLFF.